This T cell receptor beta chain was sequenced for a study of T cells in Graves' hyperthyroidism and ophthalmopathy. Amplification targeted TCR beta CDR3 regions from RNA transcripts. HTBI primers drove first-round RT-PCR of the TCR CDR3. Each CDR3 protein gets one entry after TCRdb re-called the multiplex PCR reads with MiXCR. Here the sample spans about half a million distinct CDR3 sequences, about 16% being singletons. This clonotype has just a few counts. CDR3 length: 13 amino acids. Trimming pared 2 bases from V and 7 bases from J, leaving 8 bases between. Germline V gene data show CDR1 as MNHEY and CDR2 as SMNVEV (reference sequence).

The J gene is TRBJ2-2, the V gene TRBV27, with D tentatively TRBD2 (6 bases). The TCR comes from a woman between 25 and 40 years old with Graves' ophthalmopathy. Sequencing was done on a sample of blood. CDR3 sequence reads: CASSLAGGGELFF. The DNA for the CDR3 is TGTGCCAGCAGTTTAGCCGGGGGCGGGGAGCTGTTTTTT.